The T cell receptor (beta chain) described here comes from a study of blood T cells in healthy people across ages. Using a J-beta primer mix together with a sample-barcoded 5' primer, a second PCR was run for roughly 6 to 11 cycles. Tagging of each cDNA molecule was performed by a template-switch adaptor with 12 random nucleotides. TCRdb used MiXCR to reprocess the 5' RACE reads, holding one entry per CDR3 protein. The sample includes some 1.8 million distinct CDR3 sequences, about two fifths of them seen just once. The CDR3 loop spans 14 amino acids. The germline V gene encodes CDR1 MGHRA and CDR2 YSYEKL. The germline V and J ends were trimmed by 6 bases and 5 bases, with 16 bases remaining between them. In the case of this clonotype: Its antigen remains unknown.

Study-level results: A strong correlation was seen between TCR beta diversity and naive T cell percentage. The lack of PBMC sorting stopped any conclusive naive versus antigen-experienced comparison. Whereas aged donors had fewer naive CD4+ cells, long-lived donors had more of them and higher diversity.

This receptor was obtained from a human donor in good health. Source material: blood. The chain links TRBV4-1 to TRBJ2-5, with D maybe TRBD2 (5 bases). The CDR3 bases are TGCGCCAGCAGGGAAGACGGAGGCAGGGAGACCCAGTACTTC. Encoded protein: CASREDGGRETQYF.